A single sample is the source of the 10 T cell receptor beta chains below, sequenced in a study of technical replicates of blood from a handful of donors. Only in-frame clones appear in the TCRdb table, and some are missing; sequencing was by immunoSEQ multiplex PCR. The sample has around 76,000 clones; about 96% are singletons. The sequencing sample was made of T cells isolated from PBMCs. These receptors were collected from a human donor in good health.

V gene TRBV9 combines with J gene TRBJ1-3; tentatively, D is TRBD1 (5 bases). CDR1 and CDR2 (germline): SGDLS, YYNGEE. CDR3 length: 14 residues. V was clipped by 3 bases and J by 4 bases, with 11 bases between them. In DNA form, the CDR3 reads TGTGCCAGCAGCGGGGGCAGGGTGGGAAACACCATATATTTT. Translation: CASSGGRVGNTIYF.

This rearrangement joins TRBV29-1 to TRBJ2-2, with 7 bases identical to TRBD2. CDR3 length: 12 amino acids. Trimming cost V 5 bases and J 9 bases; bases outside gene matches: 6. The germline V gene has CDR1 SQVTM and CDR2 ANQGSEA. The CDR3 loop reads CSVLGGTRELFF. In DNA form, the CDR3 reads TGCAGCGTTTTGGGAGGGACGCGGGAGCTGTTTTTT.

The chain recombines TRBV4-1 with TRBJ1-2; D gene ambiguous. This CDR3 comprises 12 residues. V was cut by 1 base and J by 4 bases, with 4 bases left in between. CDR1 and CDR2 (germline): MGHRA, YSYEKL. The CDR3 spells CASSQGVYGYTF. Here the CDR3 DNA reads TGCGCCAGCAGCCAAGGAGTCTATGGCTACACCTTC.

J is TRBJ1-5 and V is TRBV6-1, with a possible D match to TRBD1 (6 bases). Trimming removed 1 base at V and 3 bases at J, with 13 bases between. This CDR3 is built from 16 residues. Germline lookup yields CDR1 MNHNS and CDR2 SASEGT. The CDR3 region is CASSEGLGAYNQPQHF. The CDR3 DNA sequence: TGTGCCAGCAGTGAAGGGTTGGGGGCCTACAATCAGCCCCAGCATTTT.

The genes are TRBV5-4 and TRBJ1-2; D possibly corresponds to TRBD1 (5 bases). Germline lookup yields CDR1 SGHNT and CDR2 YYREEE (reference sequence). Between the trimmed V and J ends, which lost 4 bases and 6 bases, there was a span of 19 bases. The CDR3 length is 15 residues. This chain's CDR3 is CASSPDSRSSDGYTF. In DNA form, the CDR3 reads TGTGCCAGCAGCCCCGACAGCCGAAGTTCGGATGGCTACACCTTC. Full variable domain (rest looked up from reference TRBV5-4 and TRBJ1-2): ETGVTQSPTHLIKTRGQQVTLRCSSQSGHNTVSWYQQALGQGPQFIFQYYREEENGRGNFPPRFSGLQFPNYSSELNVNALELDDSALYLCASSPDSRSSDGYTFGSGTRLTVV.

This clone was picked up one time. The rearrangement joins TRBV2 to TRBJ1-4; D call uncertain. V was shortened by 8 bases and J by 7 bases, with 14 bases between the two germline ends. The CDR3 covers 13 residues. Germline V gene lookup returns CDR1 SNHLY and CDR2 FYNNEI. This CDR3 is CASGPNRGEKLFF. The DNA for the CDR3 is TGTGCCAGCGGCCCCAACCGGGGTGAAAAACTGTTTTTT.

The chain carries TRBV15 and TRBJ2-3; no clear D. Trimming removed 0 bases from V and 6 bases from J, with 13 bases in between. The length of the CDR3 is 15 residues. The germline gives CDR1 LNHNV, CDR2 YYDKDF (reference sequence). CDR3 DNA: TGTGCCACCAGCAGAGATTACAGAGACCCGGATACGCAGTATTTT. Amino acid sequence: CATSRDYRDPDTQYF. Full variable domain (outside the CDR3, taken from reference TRBV15 and TRBJ2-3): DAMVIQNPRYQVTQFGKPVTLSCSQTLNHNVMYWYQQKSSQAPKLLFHYYDKDFNNEADTPDNFQSRRPNTSFCFLDIRSPGLGDTAMYLCATSRDYRDPDTQYFGPGTRLTVL.

The chain has TRBV29-1 and TRBJ2-1; D possibly corresponds to TRBD2 (5 bases). This CDR3 contains 12 residues. Per the germline V gene, CDR1 is SQVTM and CDR2 is ANQGSEA. The V end was cut by 2 bases, the J end by 6 bases, with 8 bases between. As DNA, the CDR3 is TGCAGCGTTGAAAGACTAATCAATGAGCAGTTCTTC. Translated, it gives CSVERLINEQFF.

J is TRBJ1-1 and V is TRBV18; tentatively, D is TRBD1 (5 bases). The CDR3 has 13 residues. Between the trimmed V and J ends, which lost 5 bases and 1 base, there was a span of 8 bases. CDR1 is KGHSH, CDR2 LQKENI, per germline. CDR3 sequence reads: CASSLQANTEAFF. In nucleotides, the CDR3 is TGTGCCAGCTCATTACAGGCGAACACTGAAGCTTTCTTT.

This clone is a singleton in its sample. The chain is built from TRBV7-8 and TRBJ2-7; D uncertain. Trimming stripped 2 bases from V and 5 bases from J, with 16 bases between. Per the germline V gene, CDR1 is SGHVS and CDR2 is FQNEAQ. The CDR3 is 15 amino acids. The CDR3 DNA sequence: TGTGCCAGCAGCTTAAATTCGGTCGTCACCCACGAGCAGTACTTC. Encoded protein: CASSLNSVVTHEQYF.